This T cell receptor (beta chain) emerged from a study of long-term antiretroviral therapy in people with HIV. Only one count was recorded for this clone. Its antigen is as yet unknown. Specimens held roughly 0.9-11 million cryopreserved PBMC prior to DNA extraction. Running of the v3.0 immunoSEQ assay took place at survey level. Assay: immunoSEQ multiplex PCR; the TCRdb copy retains only in-frame clones and omits some. Of roughly 45,000 clones listed, around 80% were seen once; the top ten hold approximately 3.2%. Study-level findings and limits: Despite increasing after ART, diversity remained lower than that of transplant donor controls.

The CDR3 runs to 13 residues. The V gene lost 4 bases and the J gene lost 1 base, with 7 bases spanning the gap. CDR1 is ENHRY and CDR2 is SYGVKD in the germline V gene. The receptor comes from a woman aged 18-29 years with HIV. Sequenced here: unsorted PBMCs, sampled 0.8 years after starting antiretroviral therapy. The chain has TRBV10-3 and TRBJ1-1, with D possibly being TRBD1 (6 bases). CDR3 region: CAISAQGNTEAFF. CDR3 in DNA: TGTGCCATCAGTGCACAGGGGAACACTGAAGCTTTCTTT.